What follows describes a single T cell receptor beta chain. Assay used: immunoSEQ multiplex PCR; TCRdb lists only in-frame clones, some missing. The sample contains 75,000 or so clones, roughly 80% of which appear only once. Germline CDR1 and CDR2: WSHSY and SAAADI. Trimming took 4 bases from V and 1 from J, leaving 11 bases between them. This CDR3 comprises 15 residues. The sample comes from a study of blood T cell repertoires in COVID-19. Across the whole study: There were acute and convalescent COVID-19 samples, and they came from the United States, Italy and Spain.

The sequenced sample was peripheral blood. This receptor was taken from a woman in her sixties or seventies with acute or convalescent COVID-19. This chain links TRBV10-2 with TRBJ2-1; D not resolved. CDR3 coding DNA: TGCGCCAGCAGTGTAGTACGTACTTCCTACAATGAGCAGTTCTTC. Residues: CASSVVRTSYNEQFF.